Following are 21 T cell receptor beta chains from one sample sequenced in a study of blood T cell repertoires in COVID-19. The data were produced by immunoSEQ multiplex PCR, yet TCRdb's version contains in-frame clones alone and is incomplete. The table includes tens of thousands of clones, roughly 90% detected once. Sequenced material: peripheral blood. All receptors derive from a man aged 55 to 69 with acute or convalescent COVID-19.

The genes are TRBV28 and TRBJ2-1, with TRBD2 identical over 9 bases. The ends lost 6 bases at V and 9 bases at J; junction bases unmatched: 12. This CDR3 region has 15 residues. Germline values: CDR1 MDHEN, CDR2 SYDVKM. In DNA form, the CDR3 reads TGTGCCAGCAGCCCCCCCGGGGTTAGCGGGGGTGAGCAGTTCTTC. It is translated as CASSPPGVSGGEQFF.

The chain recombines TRBV4-3 with TRBJ1-3, with D tentatively TRBD1 (5 bases). V was cut by 3 bases and J by 4 bases, with 13 bases left in between. CDR1 LGHNA and CDR2 YSLEER come from the germline V gene. This CDR3 has 15 amino acids. CDR3 bases: TGCGCCAGCAGCCAGGAGACAGTTCCAGGAAACACCATATATTTT. It encodes CASSQETVPGNTIYF.

The V call is TRBV10-3, the J call TRBJ2-1; 7 positions agree with TRBD1. The germline gives CDR1 ENHRY, CDR2 SYGVKD. Unmatched junction bases numbered 11, after V lost 2 bases and J lost 7 bases. This CDR3 spans 16 amino acids. The CDR3 coding sequence is TGTGCCATCAGTGAGCGAGGGACAGCAGTACTTAATGAGCAGTTCTTC. Its protein is CAISERGTAVLNEQFF.

V is TRBV4-1 and J is TRBJ2-5, with D unresolved. The ends were cut back, 0 bases at V and 4 bases at J, with 15 bases in the middle. The CDR3 spans 16 residues. Germline V lookup: CDR1 MGHRA, CDR2 YSYEKL. The CDR3 loop is CASSQDRTVSSETQYF. CDR3 nucleotides: TGCGCCAGCAGCCAAGATAGAACAGTGTCATCAGAGACCCAGTACTTC.

The rearrangement joins TRBV5-1 to TRBJ2-7; 7 bases map to TRBD1. V dropped 5 bases and J dropped 3; count of bases not matched to a gene: 11. CDR3 length: 15 residues. Germline V gene sequence: CDR1 SGHRS, CDR2 YFSETQ. CDR3 nucleotide sequence: TGCGCCAGCAGACTAAACAGGGGCCCCCTCTACGAGCAGTACTTC. Translated, it gives CASRLNRGPLYEQYF.

The J gene is TRBJ1-2, the V gene TRBV6-5, with D unclear. This CDR3 is 13 amino acids long. Per germline, CDR1 MNHEY and CDR2 SVGAGI. V was trimmed by 7 bases and J by 4 bases, leaving 13 bases between them. CDR3 sequence: CASMRQNLYGYTF. In DNA form, the CDR3 reads TGTGCCAGCATGAGGCAGAACCTCTATGGCTACACCTTC.

The rearrangement uses TRBV7-2 and TRBJ2-5; 9 bases agree with TRBD1. V lost 2 bases and J lost 2; bases outside the gene matches: 3. Looked up from germline, CDR1 is SGHTA and CDR2 is FQGNSA. CDR3 size: 15 residues. This CDR3 reads CASSLPGTGQETQYF. The CDR3 nucleotides read TGTGCCAGCAGCTTACCCGGGACAGGGCAAGAGACCCAGTACTTC.

The genes are TRBV15 and TRBJ2-6; D might be TRBD1 (6 bases). The V gene's germline CDR1 is LNHNV and CDR2 YYDKDF (reference sequence). V lost 4 bases to trimming and J lost 1 base, with 17 bases between them. The CDR3 is made up of 18 amino acids. CDR3 DNA sequence: TGTGCCACCAGCACCCACAGGGTTTTGCTTTCTGGGGCCAACGTCCTGACTTTC. It specifies CATSTHRVLLSGANVLTF.

The chain couples TRBV2 to TRBJ2-7; TRBD1 matches 10 bases. CDR1 SNHLY and CDR2 FYNNEI come from the germline V gene. V shed 4 bases, J shed 5 bases, and the junction held 11 bases outside the gene matches. This CDR3 has 16 residues. DNA of the CDR3: TGTGCCAGCAGTGCCTCGTCCGGGACAGGGGCCCACGAGCAGTACTTC. Residues: CASSASSGTGAHEQYF.

The CDR3 DNA follows: TGTGCCAGCAGTCCAACCCCCGGGACAGGGCTAGCGGGATACTACGAGCAGTACTTC. Protein sequence: CASSPTPGTGLAGYYEQYF. The chain is built from TRBV6-6 and TRBJ2-7, with D perhaps being TRBD1 or TRBD2 (9 bases each). The ends were cut back, 5 bases at V and 3 bases at J, with 29 bases in the middle. The germline V gene encodes CDR1 MNHNY and CDR2 SVGAGI (reference sequence). There are 19 residues in the CDR3.

In this sample, this clone turned up a few times. This chain uses TRBV27 with TRBJ2-1; 9 bases match TRBD2. The germline gives CDR1 MNHEY, CDR2 SMNVEV (reference sequence). The CDR3 spans 15 residues. The ends lost 1 base at V and 6 bases at J; junction bases unmatched: 4. Here the CDR3 reads CASSLYAGGRNEQFF. The CDR3 region has the DNA TGTGCCAGCAGTTTATACGCGGGGGGGCGCAATGAGCAGTTCTTC.

CDR3 sequence: CASSGAQETQYF. CDR3 nucleotides: TGTGCCAGCAGCGGGGCCCAAGAGACCCAGTACTTC. The genes are TRBV7-9 and TRBJ2-5; the D gene is possibly TRBD1 (5 bases). Trimming removed 5 bases at V and 1 base at J, with 5 bases between. This CDR3 has 12 residues. Germline values: CDR1 SEHNR, CDR2 FQNEAQ (reference sequence).

The chain links TRBV7-9 to TRBJ2-1; TRBD2 matches 7 bases. CDR1 is SEHNR and CDR2 is FQNEAQ in the germline V gene (reference sequence). V trimming: 1 base; J trimming: 7 bases; junction bases outside the gene matches: 7. The CDR3 is 15 residues long. The CDR3 coding sequence is TGTGCCAGCAGCTTAGAGGGCGGGAGTGGTAATGAGCAGTTCTTC. Its protein is CASSLEGGSGNEQFF. The full variable domain, its missing parts supplied by reference TRBV7-9 and TRBJ2-1, is DTGVSQNPRHKITKRGQNVTFRCDPISEHNRLYWYRQTLGQGPEFLTYFQNEAQLEKSRLLSDRFSAERPKGSFSTLEIQRTEQGDSAMYLCASSLEGGSGNEQFFGPGTRLTVL.

CDR3 loop: CASSFSQPSYGYTF. CDR3 DNA: TGTGCCAGCAGTTTCTCACAGCCCTCTTATGGCTACACCTTC. The chain combines TRBV27 with TRBJ1-2; D remains ambiguous. Germline V lookup: CDR1 MNHEY, CDR2 SMNVEV (reference sequence). V was trimmed by 3 bases and J by 5 bases, leaving 13 bases between them. The CDR3 has 14 amino acids.

The chain recombines TRBV7-8 with TRBJ2-5; 10 nucleotides line up with TRBD2. Germline loops: CDR1 SGHVS, CDR2 FQNEAQ. The length of the CDR3 is 16 residues. With V trimmed by 4 bases and J by 4 bases, 9 bases remained unmatched. The CDR3 bases are TGTGCCAGCAGCTCTAGCGGGAGAACGTTAGGAGAGACCCAGTACTTC. Protein product: CASSSSGRTLGETQYF.

This chain connects TRBV10-2 to TRBJ1-6; D perhaps matches TRBD1 (5 bases). V was shortened by 7 bases and J by 0 bases, with 10 bases between the two germline ends. This CDR3 has 15 amino acids. The germline V gene has CDR1 WSHSY and CDR2 SAAADI. As DNA, the CDR3 is TGCGCCAGCATGTGGGGCAGCTCCTATAATTCACCCCTCCACTTT. Its protein product is CASMWGSSYNSPLHF.

The rearrangement links TRBV6-6 to TRBJ2-7; D unclear. The V end lost 7 bases, the J end lost 2 bases, and 6 bases lay between the germline ends. The CDR3 contains 11 residues. CDR1 is MNHNY and CDR2 is SVGAGI in the germline V gene (reference sequence). The CDR3 loop reads CASTSAYEQYF. The CDR3 nucleotides read TGTGCCAGCACATCGGCCTACGAGCAGTACTTC.

The chain joins TRBV6-5 to TRBJ1-3; 7 positions match TRBD1. The CDR3 length is 15 residues. CDR1 and CDR2 (germline): MNHEY, SVGAGI. V lost 6 bases, J lost 2 bases, and 7 bases stayed unmatched. CDR3 protein: CASRDAGGTGNTIYF. The CDR3 coding sequence is TGTGCCAGCAGGGACGCAGGGGGGACTGGAAACACCATATATTTT.

This chain links TRBV7-9 with TRBJ1-5; 7 bases match TRBD1. The CDR3 is 15 residues long. In germline, CDR1 is SEHNR, CDR2 FQNEAQ (reference sequence). The V segment lost 5 bases and the J segment 2 bases; nucleotides outside the gene matches: 6. The CDR3 loop reads CASSQGGRGNQPQHF. The CDR3 DNA follows: TGTGCCAGCAGCCAGGGGGGAAGAGGCAATCAGCCCCAGCATTTT.

The rearrangement joins TRBV28 to TRBJ2-7; tentative D call: TRBD2 (5 bases). Germline-derived CDR1 and CDR2 are MDHEN and SYDVKM. Between the trimmed V and J ends, which lost 3 bases and 2 bases, there was a span of 14 bases. This CDR3 has 15 residues. CDR3: CASSFPRTGTYEQYF. In nucleotides, the CDR3 is TGTGCCAGCAGTTTCCCCCGGACGGGAACCTACGAGCAGTACTTC.

V usage is TRBV19 and J usage is TRBJ1-6; the D is unclear. This CDR3 region has 15 residues. V was pared by 3 bases and J by 5 bases, with 11 bases between. Germline CDR1 and CDR2: LNHDA and SQIVND (reference sequence). CDR3 DNA: TGTGCCAGTAGTATTAGCCAAGTCGATAATTCACCCCTCCACTTT. This translates into CASSISQVDNSPLHF.